Presented here are 28 T cell receptor beta chains from one specimen sequenced in a study of brain metastases from non-small cell lung cancer. Data came from immunoSEQ multiplex PCR; TCRdb stores just in-frame clones and leaves some out. The sample has over 2,000 clones, about 83% seen once. Sequencing was done on a sample of tissue from a brain metastasis. These receptor sequences come from a donor aged 40 or older with non-small cell lung cancer.

V and J are TRBV2 and TRBJ1-5; 11 bases align to TRBD1. The CDR3 consists of 15 residues. CDR1 is SNHLY and CDR2 is FYNNEI in the germline V gene. V lost 6 bases and J lost 5; bases outside the gene matches: 6. In DNA, the CDR3 is TGTGCCAGCAGCCTGGACAGGGGGCGGGATCAGCCCCAGCATTTT. Translation: CASSLDRGRDQPQHF.

This clone was picked up one time. The chain recombines TRBV6-6 with TRBJ1-1; D gene unclear. Germline V lookup: CDR1 MNHNY, CDR2 SVGAGI (reference sequence). V was clipped by 0 bases and J by 4 bases, with 6 bases between them. This CDR3 is 13 amino acids long. For the CDR3, the DNA is TGTGCCAGCAGTTACTCTCTTGGCACTGAAGCTTTCTTT. It codes for CASSYSLGTEAFF.

V gene TRBV29-1 combines with J gene TRBJ2-1; the match to TRBD2 covers 15 bases. V was pared by 8 bases and J by 8 bases, with 16 bases of the junction left unmatched. The CDR3 runs to 17 residues. Germline CDR1 reads SQVTM; CDR2 reads ANQGSEA. DNA of the CDR3: TGCAGCACCTCGAGGGGAGCCGGGACTAGCGGGAGGTATGAGCAGTTCTTC. Its translation is CSTSRGAGTSGRYEQFF.

The V call is TRBV5-1, the J call TRBJ1-1; D is undetermined. There are 14 residues in the CDR3. V lost 0 bases, J lost 1 base, and 7 bases lay in between. The germline CDR1 and CDR2 sequences are SGHRS and YFSETQ. The CDR3 coding sequence is TGCGCCAGCAGCTTGGATGGGAGGAACACTGAAGCTTTCTTT. Its translation is CASSLDGRNTEAFF.

The V gene is TRBV7-3, the J gene TRBJ2-5; D perhaps matches TRBD2 (6 bases). The CDR3 is 14 amino acids. Trimming stripped 2 bases from V and 10 bases from J, with 17 bases between. Germline V gene data show CDR1 as SGHTA and CDR2 as FQGTGA. CDR3 coding DNA: TGTGCCAGCAGCTTAGGCGGCAGGGAGGATGTCCAGTACTTC. The encoded protein is CASSLGGREDVQYF.

This clone was observed once. V and J are TRBV7-8 and TRBJ2-7; 8 bases are a match to TRBD2. The V segment lost 3 bases and the J segment 4 bases; nucleotides outside the gene matches: 5. CDR1 and CDR2 (germline): SGHVS, FQNEAQ. This CDR3 is built from 14 residues. The CDR3, as DNA: TGTGCCAGCAGCTTCGGGGGGGCGGGGTACGAGCAGTACTTC. It codes for CASSFGGAGYEQYF.

This chain connects TRBV5-1 to TRBJ2-1; D not certain. Trimming took 0 bases from V and 4 from J, leaving 14 bases between them. There are 16 residues in the CDR3. Germline assignment: CDR1 SGHRS and CDR2 YFSETQ. Here the CDR3 reads CASSLDGGVGYNEQFF. The CDR3 nucleotides read TGCGCCAGCAGCTTGGATGGCGGAGTTGGGTACAATGAGCAGTTCTTC. The full variable domain, its missing parts supplied by reference TRBV5-1 and TRBJ2-1, is KAGVTQTPRYLIKTRGQQVTLSCSPISGHRSVSWYQQTPGQGLQFLFEYFSETQRNKGNFPGRFSGRQFSNSRSEMNVSTLELGDSALYLCASSLDGGVGYNEQFFGPGTRLTVL.

The chain employs TRBV4-2 and TRBJ1-1; possibly TRBD1 for D (5 bases). The CDR3 consists of 13 residues. Per germline, CDR1 LGHNA and CDR2 YNFKEQ. The V gene lost 1 base and the J gene lost 6 bases, with 9 bases spanning the gap. The CDR3 spells CASSQVVGPEAFF. The DNA of the CDR3 is TGTGCCAGCAGCCAAGTGGTGGGGCCTGAAGCTTTCTTT.

This clone was seen a handful of times. The chain employs TRBV13 and TRBJ2-7, with D possibly matching TRBD2 (6 bases). Germline-derived CDR1 and CDR2 are PRHDT and FYEKMQ (reference sequence). The CDR3 runs to 13 residues. V was pared by 3 bases and J by 1 base, with 7 bases between. The CDR3 region has the DNA TGTGCCAGCAGCTTGGCGGGATCCTACGAGCAGTACTTC. This codes for CASSLAGSYEQYF. The full variable domain, completed using reference TRBV13 and TRBJ2-7, is AAGVIQSPRHLIKEKRETATLKCYPIPRHDTVYWYQQGPGQDPQFLISFYEKMQSDKGSIPDRFSAQQFSDYHSELNMSSLELGDSALYFCASSLAGSYEQYFGPGTRLTVT.

This clone was seen just once. This chain connects TRBV28 to TRBJ1-1; 7 bases agree with TRBD1. The V and J ends lost 6 bases and 3 bases, in that order; junction bases with no gene match: 4. CDR3 size: 13 residues. CDR1 and CDR2 from the germline V gene are MDHEN and SYDVKM. CDR3 protein: CASRTGRDTEAFF. The CDR3 DNA reads as TGTGCCAGCAGGACAGGGAGGGACACTGAAGCTTTCTTT.

This chain links TRBV7-8 with TRBJ2-3; no clear D. Trimming took off 1 base at V and 6 bases at J, with 14 bases between the two ends. CDR1 is SGHVS and CDR2 is FQNEAQ in the germline V gene. The CDR3 runs 15 residues. CDR3 nucleotide sequence: TGTGCCAGCAGCTTAGAGGGTAGGAGTGAGGATACGCAGTATTTT. This encodes CASSLEGRSEDTQYF.

This clone was picked up one time. The rearrangement links TRBV7-9 to TRBJ2-2; possible D gene TRBD1, 6 bases. The CDR3 is made up of 16 amino acids. The germline CDR1 and CDR2 sequences are SEHNR and FQNEAQ (reference sequence). V lost 2 bases and J 4 bases, leaving 14 bases between the germline ends. DNA of the CDR3: TGTGCCAGCAGCTTATACAGACAGGACTCCACCGGGGAGCTGTTTTTT. It encodes CASSLYRQDSTGELFF.

The J gene is TRBJ2-6, the V gene TRBV18, with a weak D call TRBD2 (5 bases). V dropped 5 bases and J dropped 0 bases, with 14 bases sitting between them. CDR3 length equals 17 residues. Germline loops: CDR1 KGHSH, CDR2 LQKENI. CDR3 residues: CASSMEVLSSGANVLTF. DNA of the CDR3: TGTGCCAGCTCAATGGAGGTCCTCAGCTCTGGGGCCAACGTCCTGACTTTC.

In nucleotides, the CDR3 is TGTGCCAGCAGTTTCGGGGCCGAAGCTTTCTTT. It specifies CASSFGAEAFF. The chain combines TRBV6-5 with TRBJ1-1, with a tentative D call TRBD1 (5 bases). The CDR3 has 11 amino acids. Looked up from germline, CDR1 is MNHEY and CDR2 is SVGAGI. Trimming cost V 4 bases and J 8 bases, with 8 bases left between them.

V usage is TRBV5-6 and J usage is TRBJ1-2, with TRBD1 matching 8 bases. CDR3 length: 12 residues. V lost 4 bases and J lost 11; bases outside the gene matches: 7. Germline V gene lookup returns CDR1 SGHDT and CDR2 YYEEEE. The CDR3 region is CASSLDRGGYTF. CDR3 nucleotide sequence: TGTGCCAGCAGCCTCGACAGGGGAGGGTACACCTTC.

The chain uses TRBV27 and TRBJ1-2; unclear D gene. CDR3 size: 13 residues. Trimming took off 3 bases at V and 5 bases at J, with 10 bases between the two ends. CDR1 MNHEY and CDR2 SMNVEV come from the germline V gene (reference sequence). CDR3 coding DNA: TGTGCCAGCAGTTTCCAGCTCTCTTATGGCTACACCTTC. It specifies CASSFQLSYGYTF.

V is TRBV5-6 and J is TRBJ2-2, with D maybe TRBD2 (5 bases). V was shortened by 7 bases and J by 7 bases, with 17 bases between the two germline ends. The CDR3 totals 14 residues. Germline CDR1 SGHDT, CDR2 YYEEEE. CDR3 DNA: TGTGCCAGCGCCTACCGAGGGCGGGTCGGGGAGCTGTTTTTT. Residues: CASAYRGRVGELFF.

Notes on this clone: A read error may account for a junction end that differs from germline. Other DNA sequences within the sample encode an identical CDR3. The V and J genes are TRBV27 and TRBJ1-2; tentatively, D is TRBD1 (6 bases). Germline CDR1 MNHEY, CDR2 SMNVEV (reference sequence). CDR3 size: 16 residues. CDR3 sequence (DNA): TGTGCTAGCAGTTTATCCATGGGTCAGGGGAAGATGGGCTACACCTTC. Its translation is CASSLSMGQGKMGYTF.

V gene TRBV29-1 combines with J gene TRBJ1-1; tentatively, D is TRBD1 (5 bases). The length of the CDR3 is 13 residues. Trimming removed 7 bases from V and 0 bases from J, with 12 bases in between. CDR1 and CDR2 from the germline V gene are SQVTM and ANQGSEA. CDR3 in DNA: TGCAGCGCCGGGACCGAGCTGAACACTGAAGCTTTCTTT. This translates into CSAGTELNTEAFF.

This clone has just one count. The rearrangement links TRBV4-2 to TRBJ2-3; D may be TRBD1 (6 bases). Germline values: CDR1 LGHNA, CDR2 YNFKEQ. Deletions cut 4 bases from V and 0 bases from J, with 11 bases between. The CDR3 sequence is 15 residues long. CDR3 sequence (DNA): TGTGCCAGCAGCCCCGGGACACCGAGCACAGATACGCAGTATTTT. Amino acid sequence: CASSPGTPSTDTQYF.

The chain couples TRBV14 to TRBJ1-2; the match to TRBD1 covers 7 bases. After removal of 3 bases from V and 3 bases from J, the junction contained 7 bases not matched to a gene. This CDR3 is built from 15 residues. The germline CDR1 and CDR2 sequences are SGHDN and FVKESK. CDR3 residues: CASSQSTGVYYGYTF. The CDR3 DNA is TGTGCCAGCAGCCAGTCAACAGGGGTCTACTATGGCTACACCTTC.

The V and J genes are TRBV6-6 and TRBJ1-4; no definite D call. Trimming left V 6 bases short and J 6 bases short, with 17 bases between. This CDR3 has 15 residues. CDR1 and CDR2 from the germline V gene are MNHNY and SVGAGI (reference sequence). Here the CDR3 reads CASRAPGARDEKLFF. The CDR3 coding sequence is TGTGCCAGCAGGGCTCCGGGAGCACGGGATGAAAAACTGTTTTTT.

This sequence joins TRBV11-1 and TRBJ1-4, with 7 bases aligning to TRBD1. This CDR3 contains 13 residues. Looked up from germline, CDR1 is SGHAT and CDR2 is FQDESV (reference sequence). J gave up 16 bases and V 2 bases, and 10 bases lay outside the gene matches. The DNA for the CDR3 is TGTGCCAGCAGCTTAAGGTCGGGGGACAGCTCGTTTTTT. Protein: CASSLRSGDSSFF.

This clone came up a few times. V and J are TRBV7-8 and TRBJ2-6, with D possibly being TRBD2 (6 bases). The germline V and J ends were trimmed by 3 bases and 1 base, with 10 bases remaining between them. From germline, CDR1 is SGHVS and CDR2 FQNEAQ. CDR3 length: 16 amino acids. CDR3 bases: TGTGCCAGCAGCTTGGGACTGCTGTCTGGGGCCAACGTCCTGACTTTC. Protein: CASSLGLLSGANVLTF.

The rearrangement joins TRBV7-9 to TRBJ2-7; the D call may be TRBD1 or TRBD2 (5 bases each). In germline, CDR1 is SEHNR, CDR2 FQNEAQ (reference sequence). V was pared by 4 bases and J by 1 base, with 11 bases between. The CDR3 is 14 residues long. CDR3 bases: TGTGCCAGCAGCTCCCGGGACGGGTCCTACGAGCAGTACTTC. Translating gives CASSSRDGSYEQYF.

This sequence joins TRBV6-4 and TRBJ2-2; the D is unclear. The J call may be incorrect, as the DNA end agrees better with TRBJ1-3. The V gene's germline CDR1 is MRHNA and CDR2 SNTAGT. The CDR3 contains 17 residues. CDR3 coding DNA: TGTGCCAGCAGTGATTTACCCGACGGACTATCTGGAAACACCATATATTTT. Residues: CASSDLPDGLSGNTIYF.

This chain joins TRBV6-6 and TRBJ2-5; D tentatively reads TRBD1 or TRBD2 (5 bases each). The CDR3 length is 14 residues. Per germline, CDR1 MNHNY and CDR2 SVGAGI (reference sequence). V was shortened by 6 bases and J by 3 bases, with 14 bases between the two germline ends. The CDR3 reads CASSTGTTKETQYF. CDR3 in DNA: TGTGCCAGCAGCACCGGGACCACCAAAGAGACCCAGTACTTC.

This clone has only a few counts. The CDR3 is CATRARGTGELFF. The CDR3 nucleotides are TGTGCCACCAGGGCACGGGGGACCGGGGAGCTGTTTTTT. This chain connects TRBV24-1 to TRBJ2-2, with D perhaps matching TRBD2 (6 bases). Looked up from germline, CDR1 is KGHDR and CDR2 is SFDVKD. The CDR3 sequence is 13 residues long. V lost 7 bases and J 5 bases, leaving 10 bases between the germline ends.